This T cell receptor beta chain comes out of a study of regulatory T cells in long-lasting Graves disease. This clonotype was counted between two and nine times. Library construction for TCR beta used iRepertoire HTBI primers and Arm-PCR of CDR3 regions. In TCRdb, the multiplex PCR reads were re-called with MiXCR into one record per CDR3 protein. The sample carries about 330,000 distinct CDR3 sequences, around 15% recorded once. Indicated time point: newly diagnosed GD, antithyroid drugs for less than 3 months. PBMC RNA was the source of the TCR library. Losses at the gene ends were 4 bases for V and 8 bases for J; bases not matched to a gene: 11. The CDR3 contains 15 residues. Germline V gene sequence: CDR1 MGHRA, CDR2 YSYEKL. The same data also contributed to another study, on T cells in Graves' hyperthyroidism and ophthalmopathy.

The chain combines TRBV4-1 with TRBJ1-5; 7 nucleotides align to TRBD1. The origin of this receptor is a woman aged 18-35 years with Graves disease. This specimen was peripheral blood mononuclear cells (PBMCs), taken at new diagnosis, from a patient treated with antithyroid drugs. The CDR3 spells CASSLDDRAGEPQHF. Here the CDR3 DNA reads TGCGCCAGCAGCCTGGATGACAGGGCGGGGGAGCCCCAGCATTTT.